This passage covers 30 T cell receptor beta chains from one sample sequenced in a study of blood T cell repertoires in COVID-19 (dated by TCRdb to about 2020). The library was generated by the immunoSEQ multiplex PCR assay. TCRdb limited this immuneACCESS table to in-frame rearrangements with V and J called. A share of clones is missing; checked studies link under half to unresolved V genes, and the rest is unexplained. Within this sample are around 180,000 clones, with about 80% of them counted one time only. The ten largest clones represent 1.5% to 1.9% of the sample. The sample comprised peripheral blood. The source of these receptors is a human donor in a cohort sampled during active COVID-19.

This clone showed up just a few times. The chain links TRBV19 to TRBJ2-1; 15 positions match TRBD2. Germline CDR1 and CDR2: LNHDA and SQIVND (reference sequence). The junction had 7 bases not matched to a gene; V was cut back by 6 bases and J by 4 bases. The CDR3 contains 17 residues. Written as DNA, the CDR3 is TGTGCCAGTAGCCAGGGACTAGCGGGAGGATATTACAATGAGCAGTTCTTC. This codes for CASSQGLAGGYYNEQFF.

DNA of the CDR3: TGTGCCAGTAGTGCACAGGGTCAACAGCCCCAGCATTTT. The encoded protein is CASSAQGQQPQHF. V usage is TRBV19 and J usage is TRBJ1-5, with a weak D call TRBD1 (6 bases). This CDR3 has 13 residues. V lost 5 bases to trimming and J lost 7 bases, with 12 bases between them. CDR1 LNHDA and CDR2 SQIVND come from the germline V gene (reference sequence).

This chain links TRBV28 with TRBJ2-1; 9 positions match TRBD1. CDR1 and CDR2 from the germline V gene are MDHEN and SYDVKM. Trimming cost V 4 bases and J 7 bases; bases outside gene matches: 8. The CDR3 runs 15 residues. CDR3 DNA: TGTGCCAGCAGTTACCGGGACAGGGTTTTAAATGAGCAGTTCTTC. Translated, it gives CASSYRDRVLNEQFF.

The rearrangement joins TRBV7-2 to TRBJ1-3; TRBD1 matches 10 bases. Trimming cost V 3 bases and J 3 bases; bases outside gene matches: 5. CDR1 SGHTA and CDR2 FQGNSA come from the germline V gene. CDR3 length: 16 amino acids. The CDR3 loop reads CASSFSGTGVGNTIYF. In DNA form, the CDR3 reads TGTGCCAGCAGCTTCTCGGGGACAGGGGTTGGAAACACCATATATTTT.

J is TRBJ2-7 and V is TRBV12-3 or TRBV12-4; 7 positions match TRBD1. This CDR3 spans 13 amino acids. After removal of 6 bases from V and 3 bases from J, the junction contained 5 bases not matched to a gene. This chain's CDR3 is CASSLGQVYEQYF. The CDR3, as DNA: TGTGCCAGCAGCCTCGGACAGGTCTACGAGCAGTACTTC.

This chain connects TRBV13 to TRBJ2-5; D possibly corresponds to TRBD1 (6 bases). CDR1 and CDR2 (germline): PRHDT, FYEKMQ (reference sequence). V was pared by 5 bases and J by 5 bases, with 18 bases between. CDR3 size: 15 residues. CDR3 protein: CASSNRGTIGETQYF. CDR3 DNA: TGTGCCAGCAGCAATAGAGGGACAATAGGGGAGACCCAGTACTTC.

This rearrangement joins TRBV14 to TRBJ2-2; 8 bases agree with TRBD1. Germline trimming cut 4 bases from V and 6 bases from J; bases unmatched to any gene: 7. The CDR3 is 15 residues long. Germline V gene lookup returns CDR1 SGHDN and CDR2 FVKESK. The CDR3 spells CASSLAQGAPGELFF. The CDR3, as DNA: TGTGCCAGCAGCCTAGCCCAGGGGGCGCCCGGGGAGCTGTTTTTT.

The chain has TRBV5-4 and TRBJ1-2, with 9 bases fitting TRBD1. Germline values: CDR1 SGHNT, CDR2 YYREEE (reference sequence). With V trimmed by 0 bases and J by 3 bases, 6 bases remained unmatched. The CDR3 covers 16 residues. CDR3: CASSLGGGQGHYGYTF. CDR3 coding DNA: TGTGCCAGCAGCTTGGGGGGGGGACAGGGACACTATGGCTACACCTTC.

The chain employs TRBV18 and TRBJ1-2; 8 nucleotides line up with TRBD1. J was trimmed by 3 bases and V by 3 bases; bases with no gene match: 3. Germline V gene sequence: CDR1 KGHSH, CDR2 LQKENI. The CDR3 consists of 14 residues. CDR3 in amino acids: CASSPGGQDYGYTF. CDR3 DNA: TGTGCCAGCTCACCGGGGGGACAGGACTATGGCTACACCTTC. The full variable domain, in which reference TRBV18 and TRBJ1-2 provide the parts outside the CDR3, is NAGVMQNPRHLVRRRGQEARLRCSPMKGHSHVYWYRQLPEEGLKFMVYLQKENIIDESGMPKERFSAEFPKEGPSILRIQQVVRGDSAAYFCASSPGGQDYGYTFGSGTRLTVV.

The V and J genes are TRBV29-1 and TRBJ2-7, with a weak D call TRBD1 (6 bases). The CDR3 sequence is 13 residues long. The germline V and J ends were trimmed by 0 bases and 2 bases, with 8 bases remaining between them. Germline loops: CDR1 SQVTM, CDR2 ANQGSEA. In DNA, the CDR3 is TGCAGCGTTGAAGAGGGGGCAACCTACGAGCAGTACTTC. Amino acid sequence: CSVEEGATYEQYF.

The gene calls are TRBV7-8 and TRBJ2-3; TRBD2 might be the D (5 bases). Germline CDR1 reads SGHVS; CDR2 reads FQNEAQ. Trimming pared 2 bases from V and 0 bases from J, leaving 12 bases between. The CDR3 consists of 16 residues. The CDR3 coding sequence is TGTGCCAGCAGCTTATGGAGCGGTACTAGCACAGATACGCAGTATTTT. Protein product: CASSLWSGTSTDTQYF.

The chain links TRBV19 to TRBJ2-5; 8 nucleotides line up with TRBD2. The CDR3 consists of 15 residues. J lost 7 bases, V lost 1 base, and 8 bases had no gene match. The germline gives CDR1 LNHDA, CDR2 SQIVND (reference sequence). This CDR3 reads CASSIAPSAGGTQYF. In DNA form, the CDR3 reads TGTGCCAGTAGTATAGCTCCTAGCGCGGGGGGGACCCAGTACTTC.

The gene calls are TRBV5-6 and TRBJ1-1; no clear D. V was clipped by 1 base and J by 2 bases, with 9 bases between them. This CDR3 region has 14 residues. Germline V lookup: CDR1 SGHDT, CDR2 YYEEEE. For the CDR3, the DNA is TGTGCCAGCAGCTTGCGCAGGATCAACACTGAAGCTTTCTTT. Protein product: CASSLRRINTEAFF.

Here the CDR3 DNA reads TGTGCCAGCAGCTTAGGAGGGAGCGGCTACGAGCAGTACTTC. It encodes CASSLGGSGYEQYF. This chain joins TRBV5-8 and TRBJ2-7, with D possibly being TRBD2 (6 bases). The V and J ends lost 2 bases and 3 bases respectively, with 12 bases between them. The germline V gene has CDR1 SGHTS and CDR2 YDEGEE. This CDR3 has 14 amino acids.

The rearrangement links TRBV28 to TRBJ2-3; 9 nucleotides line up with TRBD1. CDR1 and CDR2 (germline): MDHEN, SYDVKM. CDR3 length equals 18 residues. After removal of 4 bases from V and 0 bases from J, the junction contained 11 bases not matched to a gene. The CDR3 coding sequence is TGTGCCAGCAGTTCTAAACTCCGGGACAGGGTTAGCACAGATACGCAGTATTTT. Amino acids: CASSSKLRDRVSTDTQYF.

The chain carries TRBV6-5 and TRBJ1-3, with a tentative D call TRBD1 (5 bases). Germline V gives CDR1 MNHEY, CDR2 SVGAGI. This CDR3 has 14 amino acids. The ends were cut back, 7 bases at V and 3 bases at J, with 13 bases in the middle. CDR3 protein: CASTYGGLGNTIYF. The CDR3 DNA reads TGTGCCAGCACCTACGGGGGTCTTGGAAACACCATATATTTT.

CDR3 protein: CASSQWRGRNGANVLTF. The DNA for the CDR3 is TGTGCCAGCAGCCAATGGAGGGGAAGAAATGGGGCCAACGTCCTGACTTTC. This chain joins TRBV3-1 (or the pseudogene TRBV3-2) and TRBJ2-6; possible D gene TRBD2, 6 bases. This CDR3 has 17 amino acids. Per germline, CDR1 LGHDT and CDR2 YNNKEL (reference sequence). Trimming removed 2 bases at V and 3 bases at J, with 14 bases between.

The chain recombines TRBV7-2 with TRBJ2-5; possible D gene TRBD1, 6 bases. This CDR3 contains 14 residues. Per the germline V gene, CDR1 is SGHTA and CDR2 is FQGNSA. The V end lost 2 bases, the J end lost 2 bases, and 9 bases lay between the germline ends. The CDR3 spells CASSLTGRQETQYF. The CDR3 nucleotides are TGTGCCAGCAGCTTAACAGGGCGGCAAGAGACCCAGTACTTC.

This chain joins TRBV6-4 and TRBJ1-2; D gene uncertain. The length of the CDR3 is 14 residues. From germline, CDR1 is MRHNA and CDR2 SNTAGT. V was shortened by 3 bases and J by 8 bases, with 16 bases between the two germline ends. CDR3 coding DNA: TGTGCCAGCAGTGAATCGGGAGGGCACGGAGGCTACACCTTC. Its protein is CASSESGGHGGYTF.

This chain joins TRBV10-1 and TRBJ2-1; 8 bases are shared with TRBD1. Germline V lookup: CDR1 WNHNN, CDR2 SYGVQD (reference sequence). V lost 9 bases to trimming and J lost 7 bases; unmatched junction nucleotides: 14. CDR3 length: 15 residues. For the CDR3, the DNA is TGCGCCAGTGGTAGGACAGGGACCTCCGGGAATGAGCAGTTCTTC. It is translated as CASGRTGTSGNEQFF.

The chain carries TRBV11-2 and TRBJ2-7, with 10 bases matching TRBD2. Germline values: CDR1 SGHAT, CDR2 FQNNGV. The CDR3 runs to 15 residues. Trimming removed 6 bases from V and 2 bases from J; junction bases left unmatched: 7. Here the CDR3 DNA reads TGTGCCAGCAGACATTTTAGCGGGAGGACCTACGAGCAGTACTTC. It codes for CASRHFSGRTYEQYF.

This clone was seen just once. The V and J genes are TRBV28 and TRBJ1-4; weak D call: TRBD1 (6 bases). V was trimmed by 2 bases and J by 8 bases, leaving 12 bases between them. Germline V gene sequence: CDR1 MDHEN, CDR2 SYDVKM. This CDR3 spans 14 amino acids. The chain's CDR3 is CASSLGGAGEKLFF. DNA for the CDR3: TGTGCCAGCAGTTTAGGGGGGGCAGGGGAAAAACTGTTTTTT. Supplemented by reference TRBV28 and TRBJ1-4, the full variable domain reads DVKVTQSSRYLVKRTGEKVFLECVQDMDHENMFWYRQDPGLGLRLIYFSYDVKMKEKGDIPEGYSVSREKKERFSLILESASTNQTSMYLCASSLGGAGEKLFFGSGTQLSVL.

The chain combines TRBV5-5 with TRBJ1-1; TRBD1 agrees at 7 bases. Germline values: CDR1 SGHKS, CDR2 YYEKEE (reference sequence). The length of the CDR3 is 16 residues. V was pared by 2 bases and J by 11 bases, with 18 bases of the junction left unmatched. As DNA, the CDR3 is TGTGCCAGCAGCTTTACACCCGACAGGGCCGTCTCGTCGGCTTTCTTT. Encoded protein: CASSFTPDRAVSSAFF.

CDR3 in amino acids: CASSMRLADRETQYF. The DNA of the CDR3 is TGTGCCAGCAGTATGCGACTAGCGGATAGGGAGACCCAGTACTTC. V is TRBV27 and J is TRBJ2-5; 9 bases match TRBD2. Germline V gene data show CDR1 as MNHEY and CDR2 as SMNVEV (reference sequence). The CDR3 is made up of 15 amino acids. After removal of 5 bases from V and 5 bases from J, the junction contained 9 bases not matched to a gene.

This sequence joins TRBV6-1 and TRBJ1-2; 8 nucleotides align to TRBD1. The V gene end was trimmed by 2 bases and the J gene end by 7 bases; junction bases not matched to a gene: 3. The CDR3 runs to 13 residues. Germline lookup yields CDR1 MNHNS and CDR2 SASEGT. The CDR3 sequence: CASSESGGSGYTF. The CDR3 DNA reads TGTGCCAGCAGTGAATCAGGGGGCTCTGGCTACACCTTC.

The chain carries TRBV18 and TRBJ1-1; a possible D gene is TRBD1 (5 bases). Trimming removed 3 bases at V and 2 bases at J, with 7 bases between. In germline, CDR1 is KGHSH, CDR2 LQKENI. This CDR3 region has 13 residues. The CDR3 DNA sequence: TGTGCCAGCTCACCGGGGACTAACACTGAAGCTTTCTTT. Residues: CASSPGTNTEAFF.

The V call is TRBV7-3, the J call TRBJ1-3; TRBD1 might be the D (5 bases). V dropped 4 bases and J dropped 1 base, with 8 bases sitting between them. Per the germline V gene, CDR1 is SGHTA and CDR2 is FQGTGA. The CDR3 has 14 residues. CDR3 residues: CASSSTASGNTIYF. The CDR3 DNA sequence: TGTGCCAGCAGCTCGACAGCTTCTGGAAACACCATATATTTT.

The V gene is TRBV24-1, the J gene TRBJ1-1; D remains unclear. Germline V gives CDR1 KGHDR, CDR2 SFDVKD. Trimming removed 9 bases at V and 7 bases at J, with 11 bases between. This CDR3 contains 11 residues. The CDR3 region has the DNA TGTGCCACCGAGAGGGATGGTGAAGCTTTCTTT. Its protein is CATERDGEAFF.

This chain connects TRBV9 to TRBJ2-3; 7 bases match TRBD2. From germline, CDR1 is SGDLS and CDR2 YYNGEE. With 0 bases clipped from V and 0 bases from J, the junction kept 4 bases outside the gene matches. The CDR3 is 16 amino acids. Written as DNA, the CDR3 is TGTGCCAGCAGCGTAGGGTGGGGGGGAAGCACAGATACGCAGTATTTT. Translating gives CASSVGWGGSTDTQYF.

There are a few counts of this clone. CDR3 region: CASSQQGWTEAFF. CDR3 sequence (DNA): TGCGCCAGCAGCCAACAGGGGTGGACTGAAGCTTTCTTT. V is TRBV4-1 and J is TRBJ1-1; possibly TRBD1 for D (6 bases). The ends were cut back, 2 bases at V and 5 bases at J, with 9 bases in the middle. Germline CDR1 reads MGHRA; CDR2 reads YSYEKL. The CDR3 contains 13 residues.